This T cell receptor (beta chain) stems from a study of siplizumab effects on memory and regulatory T cells. This CDR3 is 16 amino acids long. TCRdb's copy holds only in-frame clones and misses some; the assay was immunoSEQ multiplex PCR. The sample carries about 120,000 clones, around 93% recorded once. General study findings and limits: Siplizumab conditions gave an average of roughly 65% Treg-derived mappable alloreactive CD4+ clones, versus around 27% for controls. Naive T cells looked more diverse than memory cells and looked like major alloresponse contributors.

As for this clone: Antigen unknown.

The chain couples TRBV21-1 to TRBJ2-3; the table's TRBD2 call for D was not verified on the DNA. TRBV21-1 counts as a pseudogene. Material: non-Treg CD4+ T cells sorted from blood. The TCR originated in a human donor in good health. The CDR3, as DNA: TGTGCCAGCAGCCTCTGGATAGCGGGGGGTACAGATACGCAGTATTTT. This encodes CASSLWIAGGTDTQYF.